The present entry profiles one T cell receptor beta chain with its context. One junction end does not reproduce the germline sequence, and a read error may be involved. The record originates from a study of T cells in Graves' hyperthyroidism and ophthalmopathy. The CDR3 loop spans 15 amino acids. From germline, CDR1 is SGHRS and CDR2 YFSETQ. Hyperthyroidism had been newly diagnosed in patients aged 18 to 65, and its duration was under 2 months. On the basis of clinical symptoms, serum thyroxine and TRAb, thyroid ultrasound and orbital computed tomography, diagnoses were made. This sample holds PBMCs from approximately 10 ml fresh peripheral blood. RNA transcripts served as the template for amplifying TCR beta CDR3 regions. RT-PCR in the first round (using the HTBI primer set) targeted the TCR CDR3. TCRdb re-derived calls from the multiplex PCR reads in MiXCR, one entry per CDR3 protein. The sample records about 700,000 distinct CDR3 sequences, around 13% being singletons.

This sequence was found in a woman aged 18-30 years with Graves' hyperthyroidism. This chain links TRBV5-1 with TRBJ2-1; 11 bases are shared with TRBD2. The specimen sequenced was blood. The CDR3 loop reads CTSSLGLADYNEQFF. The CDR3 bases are TGCACCAGCAGCCTGGGACTAGCGGACTACAATGAGCAGTTCTTC.